This TCR beta chain was recorded in a study of T cells in Graves' hyperthyroidism and ophthalmopathy. Study observations and caveats: Stable hyperthyroidism and ophthalmopathy were separated using 13 V-J signatures.

The CDR3 totals 15 residues. With 5 bases removed from V and 6 bases from J, the gap between germline ends came to 14 bases. What was amplified from RNA transcripts were TCR beta CDR3 regions. TCR CDR3 regions were first amplified by RT-PCR with HTBI primers. TCRdb used MiXCR to reprocess the multiplex PCR reads, holding one entry per CDR3 protein. Of fewer than 350,000 distinct CDR3 sequences listed, approximately 14% were seen once; the top ten hold 6.5% to 10%. This clonotype was counted many times. The antigen is undetermined. Graves' hyperthyroidism showing no ophthalmopathy progression within 18 months was considered stable. Hyperthyroidism in the patients, aged 18 to 65, was newly diagnosed and under 2 months in duration.

The rearrangement joins TRBV12-3 or TRBV12-4 to TRBJ1-6; D remains unclear. This receptor was obtained from a woman aged 35 to 49 with Graves' hyperthyroidism. Sequenced: blood. CDR3 residues: CASSVGLRLNSPLHF. DNA of the CDR3: TGTGCCAGCAGTGTGGGTCTCCGGCTTAATTCACCCCTCCACTTT.